These 12 T cell receptor beta chains were sequenced from one sample in a study of PD-1 blockade in mismatch repair-deficient tumors. Clones were sequenced by immunoSEQ multiplex PCR, and TCRdb holds only the in-frame ones, with some missing. Found here are 30,000 to 45,000 clones, approximately 88% of them singletons; the top ten hold less than 1.3%. The sequencing here drew on PBMCs, taken about 40 weeks after starting pembrolizumab. The receptors here all came from an adult with mismatch repair-deficient cancer.

The V and J genes are TRBV7-8 and TRBJ2-7, with TRBD1 identical over 7 bases. With 5 bases clipped from V and 3 bases from J, the junction kept 4 bases outside the gene matches. Germline lookup yields CDR1 SGHVS and CDR2 FQNEAQ. The CDR3 length is 13 residues. The CDR3 sequence is CASSPGQLYEQYF. The DNA of the CDR3 is TGTGCCAGCAGCCCGGGACAGCTCTACGAGCAGTACTTC.

The V gene is TRBV19, the J gene TRBJ1-5; D is undetermined. The germline V gene encodes CDR1 LNHDA and CDR2 SQIVND (reference sequence). The CDR3 is made up of 14 amino acids. V lost 2 bases to trimming and J lost 3 bases, with 8 bases between them. This CDR3 is CASSIREFNQPQHF. DNA for the CDR3: TGTGCCAGTAGTATAAGGGAGTTCAATCAGCCCCAGCATTTT.

The chain links TRBV2 to TRBJ2-3; the D gene is possibly TRBD1 (5 bases). This CDR3 is built from 13 residues. Germline CDR1 reads SNHLY; CDR2 reads FYNNEI. The V and J ends lost 4 bases and 3 bases respectively, with 8 bases between them. DNA for the CDR3: TGTGCCAGCAGTGGGGGCGAGACAGATACGCAGTATTTT. Its protein is CASSGGETDTQYF.

V gene TRBV18 combines with J gene TRBJ1-2; no firm D call. CDR3 length: 13 amino acids. Germline lookup yields CDR1 KGHSH and CDR2 LQKENI. The V end lost 3 bases, the J end lost 3 bases, and 8 bases lay between the germline ends. The DNA of the CDR3 is TGTGCCAGCTCACCTAGGCAGGACTATGGCTACACCTTC. Residues: CASSPRQDYGYTF.

The chain couples TRBV29-1 to TRBJ2-6; TRBD1 agrees at 9 bases. With 1 base clipped from V and 1 base from J, the junction kept 2 bases outside the gene matches. This CDR3 has 16 residues. Germline V gene lookup returns CDR1 SQVTM and CDR2 ANQGSEA. CDR3 residues: CSVEGTGVSGANVLTF. The DNA of the CDR3 is TGCAGCGTTGAAGGGACAGGGGTGTCTGGGGCCAACGTCCTGACTTTC. Using reference TRBV29-1 and TRBJ2-6 for the parts outside the CDR3, the full variable domain is SAVISQKPSRDICQRGTSLTIQCQVDSQVTMMFWYRQQPGQSLTLIATANQGSEATYESGFVIDKFPISRPNLTFSTLTVSNMSPEDSSIYLCSVEGTGVSGANVLTFGAGSRLTVL.

The rearrangement joins TRBV4-1 to TRBJ2-3, with 8 bases that match TRBD1. Trimming removed 0 bases from V and 5 bases from J; junction bases left unmatched: 13. The CDR3 totals 18 residues. Germline V gene lookup returns CDR1 MGHRA and CDR2 YSYEKL. Written as DNA, the CDR3 is TGCGCCAGCAGCCAAGAATGGTATGCAGGGGGCTATGGAGATACGCAGTATTTT. Amino acids: CASSQEWYAGGYGDTQYF.

This clone appeared once. The CDR3 loop is CASRLRAGNTEAFF. CDR3 in DNA: TGTGCCAGCAGACTCAGGGCCGGGAACACTGAAGCTTTCTTT. The rearrangement joins TRBV11-2 to TRBJ1-1; perhaps TRBD1 as D (5 bases). This CDR3 is 14 amino acids long. Trimming pared 6 bases from V and 1 base from J, leaving 12 bases between. CDR1 and CDR2 (germline): SGHAT, FQNNGV.

The V call is TRBV9, the J call TRBJ2-1; a weak D match, TRBD1 (7 bases). The CDR3 runs to 17 residues. V dropped 4 bases and J dropped 5 bases, with 22 bases sitting between them. The germline gives CDR1 SGDLS, CDR2 YYNGEE. The CDR3 DNA is TGTGCCAGCAGCCTCCAGGGGGGACTCATGAACAACAATGAGCAGTTCTTC. Translating gives CASSLQGGLMNNNEQFF.

By frequency in the sample, this clone is medium-sized. This chain joins TRBV6-1 and TRBJ2-7; TRBD2 agrees at 8 bases. From germline, CDR1 is MNHNS and CDR2 SASEGT. The ends lost 1 base at V and 2 bases at J; junction bases unmatched: 16. CDR3 size: 19 residues. Written as DNA, the CDR3 is TGTGCCAGCAGTGAAGTCAGCCCAGCTGCGAGCGGGAGAACCTACGAGCAGTACTTC. Translation gives CASSEVSPAASGRTYEQYF.

The V gene is TRBV25-1, the J gene TRBJ2-5; D possibly corresponds to TRBD2 (5 bases). This CDR3 is 14 amino acids long. CDR1 and CDR2 from the germline V gene are MGHDK and SYGVNS. V lost 5 bases and J 1 base, leaving 11 bases between the germline ends. The CDR3 loop is CASSLLDSQETQYF. CDR3 in DNA: TGTGCCAGCAGTCTCCTGGACTCCCAAGAGACCCAGTACTTC.

The chain has TRBV4-1 and TRBJ2-7; TRBD1 aligns across 10 bases. After removal of 3 bases from V and 6 bases from J, the junction contained 8 bases not matched to a gene. Germline values: CDR1 MGHRA, CDR2 YSYEKL. CDR3 length equals 15 residues. CDR3 in DNA: TGCGCCAGCAGCCACCCGGGACAGGGGTCGTTCGAGCAGTACTTC. Amino acid sequence: CASSHPGQGSFEQYF.

J is TRBJ1-2 and V is TRBV6-1; 9 nucleotides line up with TRBD1. Trimming cost V 5 bases and J 6 bases; bases outside gene matches: 4. Germline CDR1 and CDR2: MNHNS and SASEGT. There are 13 residues in the CDR3. The CDR3 DNA reads as TGTGCCAGCAGTTGGGACAGGGTCAATGGCTACACCTTC. It yields the protein CASSWDRVNGYTF.